The text below deals with one T cell receptor beta chain. CDR3 length: 17 residues. The ends were cut back, 0 bases at V and 3 bases at J, with 15 bases in the middle. Germline lookup yields CDR1 LGHNA and CDR2 YNFKEQ. This sample was included in a study of OX40 agonist ivuxolimab in advanced cancers. Method: immunoSEQ multiplex PCR; TCRdb's copy keeps in-frame clones and lacks some. This sample has about 140,000 clones; over 75% occur once, and the top ten carry roughly 0.99%. Sequencing was performed on CD4+ or CD8+ T cells sorted from blood, taken in a trial of the OX40 agonist ivuxolimab. The receptor was derived from an adult with an advanced solid tumor such as melanoma, head and neck, liver or kidney cancer. The rearrangement joins TRBV4-2 to TRBJ1-3, with D possibly being TRBD1 (5 bases). This CDR3 is CASSQDLAGTGGNTIYF. DNA of the CDR3: TGTGCCAGCAGCCAAGATCTCGCAGGGACTGGTGGAAACACCATATATTTT.